A selection of T cell receptor beta chains follows, all from one sample in a study of CD8 T cells in ankylosing spondylitis. TCRdb reanalysed the 5' RACE reads using MiXCR and keeps one entry per CDR3 protein. The data show around 340,000 distinct CDR3 sequences, roughly 14% seen once. Source material: blood, either unsorted or a sorted T cell fraction (not recorded which). Every receptor here comes from a male donor with ankylosing spondylitis or in good health (not recorded which). The conserved cysteine and the conserved F or W are not part of the CDR3 here. Only part of the rows carry a size: once, few, many, or a class if the clone is expanded.

v_gene,abundance,CDR3aa
TRBV7-4,-,ANPTRTGGHEQY
TRBV15,few,ATSRDWEVSNTEAF
TRBV4-1,few,ASRPGQGENSPLH
TRBV10-2,few,ASSSRLAASYNEQF
TRBV7-2,many,ASSLRGNYGYT
TRBV10-3,few,AISESGTGNTEAF
TRBV20-1,-,SARVGQVYEQY
TRBV20-1,-,SASDRGNTGELF
TRBV4-2,many,ASSQDFSYEQY
TRBV11-2,few,ASSLGVAARGNEQF
TRBV4-1,-,ASSQDPMRGINSDTQY
TRBV5-1,few,ASSLGLAGAGAQY
TRBV5-5,many,ASSDGLAGYGYT
TRBV30,-,AWMGEAGELF
TRBV6-1,few,ASRKGLPNEQF
TRBV6-1,few,ASSPSTSGALYEQY
TRBV29-1,many,SATGEGEQF
TRBV24-1,few,ATSDSTSDLISTDTQY
TRBV12-3/TRBV12-4,-,ASSRLGSTDTQY
TRBV29-1,few,SGGQRYEQY
TRBV20-1,-,SARGRGQGNTEAF
TRBV10-3,-,AISPPGLAGGGNEQF
TRBV7-9,-,ASSLSGGRRNEQF
TRBV11-2,-,ASSLDPKNIQY
TRBV6-1,many,ASRSRAPSEAF
TRBV10-3,-,AISAQRGMGEKLF
TRBV6-1,many,ASSSGSSWGTEAF
TRBV2,few,ASSEMLAGEQF
TRBV3-1,-,ASSQESSFNYGYT
TRBV7-6,-,ASSRVVGGTDTQY
TRBV3-1,-,ASSLTQAQGYT
TRBV7-8,few,ASSLAGGNSPLH
TRBV6-1,few,ASSEARDLSEQY
TRBV6-1,-,ASKSGRGAATDTQY
TRBV24-1,many,ATQPGTGGPAA
TRBV7-2,-,ASSANLGGYNEQF
TRBV4-2,-,ASSQDAGSYNEQF
TRBV3-1,few,ASSQRGGEMDTQY
TRBV27,many,ATHWGQGNSPLH
TRBV3-1,few,ASTSGGTEAF
TRBV12-3/TRBV12-4,few,ASGGQGSYEQY
TRBV5-1,-,ASKRGGQDTQY
TRBV5-1,few,ASSTVKAYNEQF
TRBV7-9,few,ASSLTLEAF
TRBV5-1,-,ASSLVWGSTNTEAF
TRBV7-8,-,ASSSGQGVEQY
TRBV29-1,many,SGEQVPYGYT
TRBV5-6,-,ASSRRLETQY
TRBV5-1,many,ASSPGPPTDTQY
TRBV2,-,ASRQGTGGEAF
TRBV10-3,few,AISEPGLHTEAF
TRBV5-1,many,ASSLRDVNEKLF
TRBV6-5,-,ASSSRPLAGGPTDTQY
TRBV6-1,-,ASSKTVNEKLF